The clone carrying this TCR beta chain occurred many times. Its antigen remains unidentified. Researchers amplified the TCR beta CDR3 regions from RNA transcripts. The HTBI primer set served for first-round RT-PCR of the TCR CDR3. TCRdb reanalysed the multiplex PCR reads using MiXCR and keeps one entry per CDR3 protein. The sample lists roughly 300,000 distinct CDR3 sequences, about 14% seen once, with about 22% in the top ten. Germline CDR1 and CDR2: DFQATT and SNEGSKA (reference sequence). The CDR3 loop spans 16 amino acids. V was pared by 0 bases and J by 1 base, with 13 bases between. These data originate in a study of T cells in Graves' hyperthyroidism and ophthalmopathy. Regarding the study as a whole: Ophthalmopathy stood apart from stable hyperthyroidism in a 13 V-J model. Most thyroid clonotypes that were expanded above 0.001 also turned up in blood. Ophthalmopathy, which appeared later, was predicted by the model a median about 5.9 months before onset.

It was 10 ml of fresh peripheral blood that supplied the PBMCs. The V and J genes are TRBV20-1 and TRBJ2-1; perhaps TRBD2 as D (6 bases). The sample consisted of blood. The receptor comes from a woman younger than 45 with Graves' hyperthyroidism. The CDR3 DNA is TGCAGTGCTAGAGATCGCGGCGGGACTTCCTACAATGAGCAGTTCTTC. Protein: CSARDRGGTSYNEQFF.